The T cell receptor beta chain described here comes from a study of blood T cell repertoires in COVID-19. Study-wide background: The origin of the acute and convalescent COVID-19 samples was the United States, Italy and Spain.

V lost 0 bases to trimming and J lost 0 bases, with 12 bases between them. Germline CDR1 SGHVS, CDR2 FNYEAQ. There are 17 residues in the CDR3. Sequenced by immunoSEQ multiplex PCR; TCRdb stores in-frame clones only, minus some. The sample lists 95,000 to 110,000 clones, approximately 91% seen once, with approximately 5% in the top ten. What was sequenced was peripheral blood. The source of this sequence is a human donor in a cohort sampled during active COVID-19. The chain joins TRBV7-6 to TRBJ2-1, with a weak D call TRBD2 (5 bases). In nucleotides, the CDR3 is TGTGCCAGCAGCTTAGCGGCGAGCGCGGGCTCCTACAATGAGCAGTTCTTC. Translating it yields CASSLAASAGSYNEQFF.